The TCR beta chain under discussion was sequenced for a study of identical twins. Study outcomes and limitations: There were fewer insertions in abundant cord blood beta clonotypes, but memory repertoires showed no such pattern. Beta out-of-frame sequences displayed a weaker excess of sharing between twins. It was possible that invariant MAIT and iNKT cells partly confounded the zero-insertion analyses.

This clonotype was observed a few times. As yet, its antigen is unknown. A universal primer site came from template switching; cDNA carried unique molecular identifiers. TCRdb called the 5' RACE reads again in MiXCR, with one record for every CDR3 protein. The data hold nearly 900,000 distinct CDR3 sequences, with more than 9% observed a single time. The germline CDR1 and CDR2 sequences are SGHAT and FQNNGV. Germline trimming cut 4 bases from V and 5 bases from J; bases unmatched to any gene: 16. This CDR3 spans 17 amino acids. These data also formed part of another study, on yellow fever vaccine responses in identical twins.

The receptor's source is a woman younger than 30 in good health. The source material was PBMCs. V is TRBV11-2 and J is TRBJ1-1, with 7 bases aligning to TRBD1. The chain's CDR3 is CASSSQKGLDRVTEAFF. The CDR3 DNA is TGTGCCAGCAGCTCACAGAAGGGCCTAGACAGGGTGACTGAAGCTTTCTTT.